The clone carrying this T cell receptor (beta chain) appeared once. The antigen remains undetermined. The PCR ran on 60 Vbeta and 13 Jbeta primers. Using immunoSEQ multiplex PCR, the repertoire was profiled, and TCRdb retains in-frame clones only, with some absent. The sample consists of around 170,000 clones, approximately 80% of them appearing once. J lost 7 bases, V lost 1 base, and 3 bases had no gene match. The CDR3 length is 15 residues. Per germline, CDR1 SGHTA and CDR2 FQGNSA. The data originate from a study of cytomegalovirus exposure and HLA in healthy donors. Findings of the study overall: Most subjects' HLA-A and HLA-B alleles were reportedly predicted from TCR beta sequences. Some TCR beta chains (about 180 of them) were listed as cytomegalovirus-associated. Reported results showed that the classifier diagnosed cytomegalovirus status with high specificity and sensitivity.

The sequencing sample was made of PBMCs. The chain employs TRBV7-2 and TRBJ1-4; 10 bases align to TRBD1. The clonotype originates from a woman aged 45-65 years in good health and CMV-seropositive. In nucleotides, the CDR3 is TGTGCCAGCAGCTTAGGGGGGACAGGGGTTGAAAAACTGTTTTTT. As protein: CASSLGGTGVEKLFF. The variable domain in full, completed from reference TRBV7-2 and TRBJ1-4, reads GAGVSQSPSNKVTEKGKDVELRCDPISGHTALYWYRQSLGQGLEFLIYFQGNSAPDKSGLPSDRFSAERTGGSVSTLTIQRTQQEDSAVYLCASSLGGTGVEKLFFGSGTQLSVL.